The TCR beta chain under discussion was sequenced for a study of blood T cell repertoires in COVID-19. V lost 0 bases and J lost 8, with 11 bases in between. The length of the CDR3 is 14 residues. Germline V CDR1 and CDR2: LNHNV, YYDKDF (reference sequence). Profiled with immunoSEQ multiplex PCR; TCRdb holds only in-frame clones, not every one. The sample holds about 300,000 clones, 85% seen once. Sequencing was done on a sample of PBMCs or T cells enriched from blood (not recorded which). The sequence was obtained from a woman in her 50s who had recovered from COVID-19. The chain links TRBV15 to TRBJ2-1; TRBD2 might be the D (7 bases). The CDR3 sequence is CATSRDRGAYEQFF. The CDR3 DNA follows: TGTGCCACCAGCAGAGATCGGGGGGCTTATGAGCAGTTCTTC.